This T cell receptor (beta chain) was retrieved from a study of cytomegalovirus exposure and HLA in healthy donors. With respect to this clone: The sample contains more than one DNA sequence encoding this CDR3.

This PCR relied on a set of 60 Vbeta primers and 13 Jbeta primers. Libraries were prepared by immunoSEQ multiplex PCR; TCRdb keeps only in-frame clonotypes and omits some of them. Altogether approximately 180,000 clones are present, approximately 72% being singletons, with the ten largest covering about 2.5%. The V end lost 5 bases, the J end lost 1 base, and 9 bases lay between the germline ends. CDR1 SGHTS and CDR2 YDEGEE come from the germline V gene. The CDR3 length is 13 residues. The sequenced material came from PBMCs. The sequence was obtained from a human donor in good health. The chain couples TRBV5-8 to TRBJ1-1; a weak D match, TRBD1 (6 bases). The chain's CDR3 is CASRGRGNTEAFF. CDR3 in DNA: TGTGCCAGCAGGGGCAGGGGGAACACTGAAGCTTTCTTT.